The table lists the clone carrying this T cell receptor beta chain with a count of one. Its target is not known. Here immunoSEQ multiplex PCR was the method, and the copy in TCRdb shows in-frame clones only, minus some. This sample has approximately 100,000 clones; about 85% occur once, and the top ten carry around 2.3%. Germline V gives CDR1 SGDLS, CDR2 YYNGEE. The CDR3 consists of 13 residues. V was pared by 4 bases and J by 7 bases, with 7 bases of the junction left unmatched. This record comes from a study of T cell responses to AZD1222 COVID-19 vaccine. Study-level findings and limits: Spike was spanned by vaccine-associated CD4 TCRs, with dominance at 160-218 and 743-854. Just six AZD1222 recipients were seropositive at baseline.

The V call is TRBV9, the J call TRBJ1-2, with 7 bases that match TRBD1. The sample was peripheral blood, taken 28 days after the second AZD1222 dose. The TCR comes from an adult who received the AZD1222 COVID-19 vaccine. In DNA form, the CDR3 reads TGTGCCAGCAGCCCGGACAGGTCCAGTGGCTACACCTTC. It specifies CASSPDRSSGYTF.